Presented here are 27 T cell receptor beta chains from one specimen sequenced in a study of OX40 agonist ivuxolimab in advanced cancers. Measured with immunoSEQ multiplex PCR; TCRdb has only the in-frame clones, and not every one. Counted here are about 45,000 clones, approximately 91% occurring once; the ten biggest clones make up around 20%. The sample in question was CD4+ or CD8+ T cells sorted from blood, obtained in a trial of the OX40 agonist ivuxolimab. These receptors all come from an adult with an advanced solid tumor such as melanoma, head and neck, liver or kidney cancer.

This sequence joins TRBV7-9 and TRBJ2-7, with 8 bases aligning to TRBD1. J was trimmed by 3 bases and V by 4 bases; bases with no gene match: 8. Looked up from germline, CDR1 is SEHNR and CDR2 is FQNEAQ (reference sequence). The CDR3 covers 15 residues. The CDR3 sequence: CASSSGQGLDYEQYF. In DNA, the CDR3 is TGTGCCAGCAGCTCCGGACAGGGATTGGACTACGAGCAGTACTTC.

The chain uses TRBV5-1 and TRBJ2-7, with D perhaps TRBD1 or TRBD2 (5 bases each). Germline CDR1 and CDR2: SGHRS and YFSETQ. V was trimmed by 0 bases and J by 4 bases, leaving 8 bases between them. The CDR3 loop spans 13 amino acids. The CDR3 is CASSLAREYEQYF. CDR3 bases: TGCGCCAGCAGCTTGGCCAGGGAGTACGAGCAGTACTTC.

The J gene is TRBJ2-2, the V gene TRBV5-5; D possibly uses TRBD1 or TRBD2 (5 bases each). The V end was cut by 1 base, the J end by 6 bases, with 7 bases between. The CDR3 totals 13 residues. The germline V gene has CDR1 SGHKS and CDR2 YYEKEE (reference sequence). CDR3 sequence: CASSLWGPGELFF. The CDR3 nucleotides read TGTGCCAGCAGCTTGTGGGGACCCGGGGAGCTGTTTTTT.

The chain joins TRBV9 to TRBJ1-1; the D is unclear. V was clipped by 5 bases and J by 1 base, with 9 bases between them. The CDR3 runs to 13 residues. Germline values: CDR1 SGDLS, CDR2 YYNGEE. The CDR3 here is CASSPWGNTEAFF. CDR3 nucleotide sequence: TGTGCCAGCAGTCCGTGGGGGAACACTGAAGCTTTCTTT.

The chain is built from TRBV28 and TRBJ2-3; D is possibly TRBD2 (6 bases). Looked up from germline, CDR1 is MDHEN and CDR2 is SYDVKM. Trimming took 1 base from V and 1 from J, leaving 9 bases between them. The CDR3 is 15 amino acids. CDR3 region: CASSLSGGGTDTQYF. DNA of the CDR3: TGTGCCAGCAGTTTATCCGGGGGTGGCACAGATACGCAGTATTTT.

This clone came up once. The chain couples TRBV12-1 to TRBJ2-7; TRBD2, the table's D call, was not compared with the DNA. TRBV12-1 is listed as a pseudogene. The CDR3 length is 15 residues. The CDR3 sequence is CASSFPPRVSYEQYF. CDR3 bases: TGTGCCAGCAGCTTTCCACCGCGGGTCTCCTACGAGCAGTACTTC.

This clone was seen a single time. V and J are TRBV29-1 and TRBJ1-3; D gene uncertain. Germline V CDR1 and CDR2: SQVTM, ANQGSEA. The length of the CDR3 is 12 residues. V was cut by 0 bases and J by 4 bases, with 4 bases left in between. The CDR3 protein is CSVEERGNTIYF. The CDR3 nucleotides are TGCAGCGTTGAAGAGCGGGGAAACACCATATATTTT.

V usage is TRBV4-1 and J usage is TRBJ2-7, with D maybe TRBD1 (6 bases). The CDR3 has 15 residues. Germline-derived CDR1 and CDR2 are MGHRA and YSYEKL. V dropped 2 bases and J dropped 2 bases, with 13 bases sitting between them. In DNA form, the CDR3 reads TGCGCCAGCAGCCAACTCCGAGACAGGACCTACGAGCAGTACTTC. Amino acids: CASSQLRDRTYEQYF.

This chain connects TRBV19 to TRBJ1-2; unclear D gene. Germline loops: CDR1 LNHDA, CDR2 SQIVND (reference sequence). This CDR3 is 13 amino acids long. Trimming left V 3 bases short and J 1 base short, with 6 bases between. CDR3 sequence reads: CASSISFNYGYTF. As DNA, the CDR3 is TGTGCCAGTAGTATTTCGTTTAACTATGGCTACACCTTC.

The chain joins TRBV2 to TRBJ1-2, with 10 bases aligning to TRBD1. Trimming removed 6 bases from V and 5 bases from J; junction bases left unmatched: 9. The germline CDR1 and CDR2 sequences are SNHLY and FYNNEI. The CDR3 consists of 15 residues. The CDR3 is CASRKGTGALYGYTF. CDR3 DNA sequence: TGTGCCAGCAGGAAGGGGACAGGGGCCTTATATGGCTACACCTTC.

J is TRBJ1-2 and V is TRBV27; D possibly corresponds to TRBD1 (5 bases). CDR3 length: 13 residues. Germline CDR1 and CDR2: MNHEY and SMNVEV (reference sequence). The ends were cut back, 5 bases at V and 5 bases at J, with 12 bases in the middle. The CDR3 DNA sequence: TGTGCCAGCAGTCCAGGGTTGGGGTATGGCTACACCTTC. Amino acids: CASSPGLGYGYTF.

The V gene is TRBV19, the J gene TRBJ2-1, with TRBD2 matching 12 bases. CDR1 LNHDA and CDR2 SQIVND come from the germline V gene (reference sequence). This CDR3 region has 16 residues. Germline trimming cut 5 bases from V and 4 bases from J; bases unmatched to any gene: 6. The CDR3 loop is CASSPRLAGVYNEQFF. Here the CDR3 DNA reads TGTGCCAGTAGTCCGCGACTAGCGGGAGTGTACAATGAGCAGTTCTTC.

The chain employs TRBV7-9 and TRBJ2-7; 7 positions agree with TRBD1. The ends lost 4 bases at V and 2 bases at J; junction bases unmatched: 20. The CDR3 has 19 amino acids. Germline loops: CDR1 SEHNR, CDR2 FQNEAQ (reference sequence). CDR3 coding DNA: TGTGCCAGCAGCTCCAACACTATGACAGGGTTCGACCCTCCCTACGAGCAGTACTTC. Translated, it gives CASSSNTMTGFDPPYEQYF.

The chain recombines TRBV15 with TRBJ1-2; 10 positions match TRBD1. The CDR3 sequence is 16 residues long. Germline CDR1 LNHNV, CDR2 YYDKDF (reference sequence). Losses at the gene ends were 4 bases for V and 3 bases for J; bases not matched to a gene: 8. The CDR3 DNA reads TGTGCCACCAGCACACCGACGACAGGGGGCTACTATGGCTACACCTTC. Translation gives CATSTPTTGGYYGYTF.

V gene TRBV27 combines with J gene TRBJ2-7; D gene unclear. Germline CDR1 and CDR2: MNHEY and SMNVEV (reference sequence). This CDR3 comprises 13 residues. Trimming pared 6 bases from V and 3 bases from J, leaving 12 bases between. This CDR3 reads CASRSPAGYEQYF. The CDR3 DNA follows: TGTGCCAGCAGATCCCCAGCAGGCTACGAGCAGTACTTC.

This chain uses TRBV28 with TRBJ2-7; TRBD1 aligns across 9 bases. Germline CDR1 and CDR2: MDHEN and SYDVKM. The CDR3 covers 17 residues. With 1 base clipped from V and 2 bases from J, the junction kept 9 bases outside the gene matches. The CDR3 nucleotides are TGTGCCAGCAGTTTATCACATAAGGGGACAGGGACCTACGAGCAGTACTTC. This gives the protein CASSLSHKGTGTYEQYF.

This clone was seen a few times. Other DNA sequences of this sample code for an identical CDR3. The rearrangement links TRBV4-1 to TRBJ2-7; D uncertain. The CDR3 contains 16 residues. Germline CDR1 MGHRA, CDR2 YSYEKL. V gave up 0 bases and J gave up 0 bases, with 12 bases separating them. CDR3 loop: CASSQEYSGSSYEQYF. As DNA, the CDR3 is TGCGCCAGCAGCCAAGAGTACTCCGGTAGCTCCTACGAGCAGTACTTC.

V gene TRBV27 combines with J gene TRBJ1-1; tentatively, D is TRBD1 (5 bases). V gave up 0 bases and J gave up 0 bases, with 8 bases separating them. Germline CDR1 MNHEY, CDR2 SMNVEV (reference sequence). The CDR3 covers 15 residues. DNA for the CDR3: TGTGCCAGCAGTTTATCGGCAGGGTTGAACACTGAAGCTTTCTTT. It codes for CASSLSAGLNTEAFF.

The chain employs TRBV27 and TRBJ2-7, with 9 nucleotides matching TRBD1. Unmatched junction bases numbered 6, after V lost 4 bases and J lost 2 bases. The CDR3 sequence is 15 residues long. The V gene's germline CDR1 is MNHEY and CDR2 SMNVEV (reference sequence). The CDR3 coding sequence is TGTGCCAGCAGTTCGACAGGGGGTCGAACCTACGAGCAGTACTTC. Its translation is CASSSTGGRTYEQYF.

The V gene is TRBV11-2, the J gene TRBJ2-1; 9 bases align to TRBD2. Unmatched junction bases numbered 5, after V lost 1 base and J lost 4 bases. Germline V gene lookup returns CDR1 SGHAT and CDR2 FQNNGV. The length of the CDR3 is 16 residues. The CDR3 region is CASSLGERGAYNEQFF. The DNA for the CDR3 is TGTGCCAGCAGCTTAGGGGAGCGGGGGGCTTACAATGAGCAGTTCTTC.

The chain links TRBV7-2 to TRBJ2-7, with 9 bases lining up with TRBD2. The CDR3 covers 15 residues. Trimming at V came to 6 bases and at J to 4 bases, leaving 10 bases not matched to a gene. Looked up from germline, CDR1 is SGHTA and CDR2 is FQGNSA. CDR3 DNA sequence: TGTGCCAGCAGACATGGACTAGCGACTAGATACGAGCAGTACTTC. It specifies CASRHGLATRYEQYF.

The rearrangement links TRBV6-1 to TRBJ2-3; D possibly corresponds to TRBD2 (5 bases). Germline V gene sequence: CDR1 MNHNS, CDR2 SASEGT. V lost 2 bases and J 11 bases, leaving 20 bases between the germline ends. CDR3 length equals 15 residues. CDR3 DNA: TGTGCCAGCAGTGAAATCGGTGGTACTTACCGGGGGCAGTATTTT. Residues: CASSEIGGTYRGQYF.

This chain joins TRBV4-2 and TRBJ2-7; a weak D match, TRBD1 (5 bases). The CDR3 consists of 15 residues. V lost 0 bases and J 2 bases, leaving 11 bases between the germline ends. Germline V gene sequence: CDR1 LGHNA, CDR2 YNFKEQ. CDR3 coding DNA: TGTGCCAGCAGCCAAGATAGGGGCGAGGCCTACGAGCAGTACTTC. Its translation is CASSQDRGEAYEQYF.

This chain connects TRBV23-1 to TRBJ2-1; 12 bases match TRBD2. TRBV23-1 qualifies as an ORF whose function is uncertain. V lost 1 base and J lost 15; bases outside the gene matches: 13. The CDR3 is 16 residues long. CDR3 coding DNA: TGCGCCAGCAGTCAATGGCAGTGGGCTAGCGGGGGGGCCCGGTTCTTC. Translation gives CASSQWQWASGGARFF.

CDR3 region: CASRTGYGNQPQHF. CDR3 bases: TGTGCCAGCAGAACAGGGTACGGCAATCAGCCCCAGCATTTT. This chain joins TRBV6-5 and TRBJ1-5; D may be TRBD1 (6 bases). Per germline, CDR1 MNHEY and CDR2 SVGAGI. This CDR3 has 14 amino acids. V was shortened by 6 bases and J by 2 bases, with 11 bases between the two germline ends.

The V and J genes are TRBV6-4 and TRBJ1-2, with TRBD1 as a possible D gene (5 bases). The V gene lost 5 bases and the J gene lost 0 bases, with 19 bases spanning the gap. CDR1 and CDR2 (germline): MRHNA, SNTAGT. The CDR3 extends over 17 amino acids. The CDR3 protein is CASSIITFRVANYGYTF. In DNA form, the CDR3 reads TGTGCCAGCAGTATCATAACTTTCAGGGTAGCTAACTATGGCTACACCTTC.

CDR3 region: CASSLVSGENGELFF. The CDR3 DNA reads TGTGCCAGCAGCTTGGTTTCAGGGGAAAACGGGGAGCTGTTTTTT. The V and J genes are TRBV5-6 and TRBJ2-2; TRBD1 might be the D (6 bases). There are 15 residues in the CDR3. The ends were cut back, 0 bases at V and 7 bases at J, with 13 bases in the middle. Germline V gives CDR1 SGHDT, CDR2 YYEEEE.